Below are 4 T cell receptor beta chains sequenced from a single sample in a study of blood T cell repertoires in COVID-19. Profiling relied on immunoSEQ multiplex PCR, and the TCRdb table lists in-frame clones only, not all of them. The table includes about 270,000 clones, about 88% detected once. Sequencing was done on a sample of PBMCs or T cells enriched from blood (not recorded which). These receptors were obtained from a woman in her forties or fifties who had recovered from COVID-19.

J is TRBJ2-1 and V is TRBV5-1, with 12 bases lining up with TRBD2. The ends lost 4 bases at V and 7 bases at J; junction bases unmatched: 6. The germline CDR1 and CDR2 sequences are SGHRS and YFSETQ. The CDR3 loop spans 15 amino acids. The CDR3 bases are TGCGCCAGCAGCAAGACTAGCGGGAGTTGGAATGAGCAGTTCTTC. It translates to CASSKTSGSWNEQFF.

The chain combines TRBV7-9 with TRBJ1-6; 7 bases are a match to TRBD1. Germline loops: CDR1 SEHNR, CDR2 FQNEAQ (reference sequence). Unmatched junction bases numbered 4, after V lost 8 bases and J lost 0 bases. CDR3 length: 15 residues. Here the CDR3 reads CASQGGTSYNSPLHF. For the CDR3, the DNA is TGTGCCAGCCAAGGGGGCACCTCCTATAATTCACCCCTCCACTTT.

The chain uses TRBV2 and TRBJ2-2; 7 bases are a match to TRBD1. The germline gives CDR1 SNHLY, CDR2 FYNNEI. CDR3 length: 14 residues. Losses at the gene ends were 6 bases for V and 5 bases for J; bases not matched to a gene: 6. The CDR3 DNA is TGTGCCAGCAGAGTACAGGGGAGAACCGGGGAGCTGTTTTTT. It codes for CASRVQGRTGELFF.

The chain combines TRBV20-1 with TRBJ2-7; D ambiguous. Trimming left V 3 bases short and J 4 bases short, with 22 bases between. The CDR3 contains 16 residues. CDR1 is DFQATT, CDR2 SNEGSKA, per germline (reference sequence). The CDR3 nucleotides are TGCAGTGCTAGTCCTCGCAAAGGCCGAGGTGGATACGAGCAGTACTTC. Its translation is CSASPRKGRGGYEQYF.